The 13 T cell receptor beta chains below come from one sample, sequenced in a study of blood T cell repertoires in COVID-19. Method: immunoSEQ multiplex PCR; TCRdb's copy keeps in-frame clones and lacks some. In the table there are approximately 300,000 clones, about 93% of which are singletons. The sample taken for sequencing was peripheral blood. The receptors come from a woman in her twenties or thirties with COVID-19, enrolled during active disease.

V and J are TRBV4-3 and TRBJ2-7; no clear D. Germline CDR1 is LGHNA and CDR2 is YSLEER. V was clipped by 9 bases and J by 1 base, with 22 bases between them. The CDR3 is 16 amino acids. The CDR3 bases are TGCGCCAGGCCAAATGTTAACTCTCCTTTTTCCTACGAGCAGTACTTC. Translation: CARPNVNSPFSYEQYF.

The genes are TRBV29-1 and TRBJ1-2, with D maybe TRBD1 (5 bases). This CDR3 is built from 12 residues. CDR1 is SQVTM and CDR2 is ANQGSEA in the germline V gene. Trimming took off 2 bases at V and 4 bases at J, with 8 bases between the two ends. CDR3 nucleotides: TGCAGCGTTGAATGGCAGGGCTATGGCTACACCTTC. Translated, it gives CSVEWQGYGYTF. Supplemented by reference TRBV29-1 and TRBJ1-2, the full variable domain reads SAVISQKPSRDICQRGTSLTIQCQVDSQVTMMFWYRQQPGQSLTLIATANQGSEATYESGFVIDKFPISRPNLTFSTLTVSNMSPEDSSIYLCSVEWQGYGYTFGSGTRLTVV.

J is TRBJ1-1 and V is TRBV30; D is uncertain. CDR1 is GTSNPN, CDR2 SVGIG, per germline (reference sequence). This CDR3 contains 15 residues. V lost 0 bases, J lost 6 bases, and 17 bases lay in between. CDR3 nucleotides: TGTGCCTGGAGTGTACAAAGGACTGTTATCGCTGAAGCTTTCTTT. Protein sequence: CAWSVQRTVIAEAFF.

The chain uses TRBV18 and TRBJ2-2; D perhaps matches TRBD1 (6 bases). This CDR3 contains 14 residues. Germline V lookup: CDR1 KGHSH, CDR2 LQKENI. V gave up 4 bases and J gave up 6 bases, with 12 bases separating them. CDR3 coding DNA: TGTGCCAGCTCACAATCAGGGGATCCCGGGGAGCTGTTTTTT. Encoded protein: CASSQSGDPGELFF.

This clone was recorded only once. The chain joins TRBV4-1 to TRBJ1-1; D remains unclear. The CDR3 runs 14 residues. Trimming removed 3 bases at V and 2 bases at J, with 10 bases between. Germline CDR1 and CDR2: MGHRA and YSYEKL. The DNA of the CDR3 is TGCGCCAGCAGCCAGTGGTCGGGAAACACTGAAGCTTTCTTT. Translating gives CASSQWSGNTEAFF.

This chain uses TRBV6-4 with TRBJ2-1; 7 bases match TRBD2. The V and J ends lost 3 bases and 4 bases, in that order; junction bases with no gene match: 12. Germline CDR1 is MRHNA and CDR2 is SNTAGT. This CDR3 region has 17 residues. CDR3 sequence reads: CASSEIFGLEQYNEQFF. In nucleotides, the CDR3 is TGTGCCAGCAGTGAGATCTTTGGACTAGAACAATACAATGAGCAGTTCTTC.

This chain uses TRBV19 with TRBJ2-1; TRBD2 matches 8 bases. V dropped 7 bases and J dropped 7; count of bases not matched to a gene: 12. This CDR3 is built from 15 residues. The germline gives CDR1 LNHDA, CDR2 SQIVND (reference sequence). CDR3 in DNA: TGTGCCAGTAACTCTCCAGCGGGAGAGAGGAATGAGCAGTTCTTC. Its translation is CASNSPAGERNEQFF.

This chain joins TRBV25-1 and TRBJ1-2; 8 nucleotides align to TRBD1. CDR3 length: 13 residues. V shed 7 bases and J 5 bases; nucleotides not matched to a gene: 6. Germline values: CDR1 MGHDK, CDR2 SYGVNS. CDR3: CASKDRGGYGYTF. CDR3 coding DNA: TGTGCCAGCAAAGACAGGGGTGGTTATGGCTACACCTTC.

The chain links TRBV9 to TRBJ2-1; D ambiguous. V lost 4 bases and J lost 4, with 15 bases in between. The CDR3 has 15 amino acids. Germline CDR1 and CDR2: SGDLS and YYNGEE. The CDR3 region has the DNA TGTGCCAGCAGCCCCTGGTCGCGGTCTTACAATGAGCAGTTCTTC. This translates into CASSPWSRSYNEQFF.

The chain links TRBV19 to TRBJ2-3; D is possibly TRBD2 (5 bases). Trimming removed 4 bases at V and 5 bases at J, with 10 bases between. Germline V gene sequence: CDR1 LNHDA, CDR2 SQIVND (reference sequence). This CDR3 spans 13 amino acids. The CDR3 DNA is TGTGCCAGTAGTAGCTCGAGCGGAGATACGCAGTATTTT. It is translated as CASSSSSGDTQYF.

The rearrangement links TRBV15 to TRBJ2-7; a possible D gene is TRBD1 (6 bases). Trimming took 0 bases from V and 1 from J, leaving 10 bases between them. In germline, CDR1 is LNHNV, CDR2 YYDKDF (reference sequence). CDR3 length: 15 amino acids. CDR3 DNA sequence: TGTGCCACCAGCAGAGATGGGGGCGCTTCCTACGAGCAGTACTTC. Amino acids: CATSRDGGASYEQYF.

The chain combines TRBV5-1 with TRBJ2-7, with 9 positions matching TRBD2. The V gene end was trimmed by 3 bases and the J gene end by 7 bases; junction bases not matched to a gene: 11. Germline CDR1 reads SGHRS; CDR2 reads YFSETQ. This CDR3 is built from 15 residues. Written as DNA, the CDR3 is TGCGCCAGCAGCTCACGCGGGACTAGCCACTTGGAGCAGTACTTC. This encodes CASSSRGTSHLEQYF.

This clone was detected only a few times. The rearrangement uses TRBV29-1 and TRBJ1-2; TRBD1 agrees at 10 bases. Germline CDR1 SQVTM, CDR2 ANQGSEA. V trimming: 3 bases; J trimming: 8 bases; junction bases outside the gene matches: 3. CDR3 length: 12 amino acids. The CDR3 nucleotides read TGCAGCGTTGAGACAGGGGGCGACGGCTACACCTTC. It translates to CSVETGGDGYTF.